The 21 T cell receptor beta chains presented below share a single source sample, sequenced in a study of vaccination and CD4 T cells after COVID-19 (dated by TCRdb to the early 2020s). The sample's time point label is to be understood as: late sampling 161 to 241 days after vaccination in three convalescent patients. The sample's treatment or condition label, in plain terms: approximately nine-day PBMC culture with coronavirus spike peptide pools or control peptides (ViraFEST assay). The library was obtained by PCR. Sequenced on an Illumina iSeq 100. TCR sequencing of DNA from cultured CD4+ T cells used the Oncomine TCR Beta short-read assay at the Johns Hopkins FTIC core. TCRdb reanalyzed the raw reads on its own, using fastp at Q25 for trimming and MiXCR for clone calling, and kept in-frame beta chains. Duplicate CDR3 protein sequences are folded into a single record with the most common DNA and genes. This sample comprises about 21,000 distinct CDR3 sequences, 42% of them detected only once. The ten largest account for about 10% of the sample.

No antigen is known for these receptors. Sequencing used CD4+ T cells from blood, cultured in vitro, obtained about 7 months after SARS-CoV-2 vaccination. These receptors all stem from a human donor who had recovered from COVID-19.

This clonotype turned up a few times. The gene calls are TRBV20-1 and TRBJ2-5; the D gene could be TRBD1 or TRBD2 (5 bases each). The CDR3 loop spans 14 amino acids. Between the trimmed V and J ends, which lost 5 bases and 5 bases, there was a span of 18 bases. Germline CDR1 DFQATT, CDR2 SNEGSKA (reference sequence). The CDR3 DNA reads TGCAGTGCTGGGGACCCCCGTTCCTTGGAGACCCAGTACTTC. Its protein is CSAGDPRSLETQYF.

The gene calls are TRBV7-3 and TRBJ2-1; no clear D gene. Germline CDR1 SGHTA, CDR2 FQGTGA. This CDR3 comprises 12 residues. The germline V and J ends were trimmed by 4 bases and 6 bases, with 7 bases remaining between them. CDR3 sequence: CASSSDLNEQFF. The CDR3 nucleotides read TGTGCCAGCAGCTCTGATCTCAATGAGCAGTTCTTC. The full variable domain, with the rest looked up from reference TRBV7-3 and TRBJ2-1, is GAGVSQTPSNKVTEKGKYVELRCDPISGHTALYWYRQSLGQGPEFLIYFQGTGAADDSGLPNDRFFAVRPEGSVSTLKIQRTERGDSAVYLCASSSDLNEQFFGPGTRLTVL.

The chain has TRBV29-1 and TRBJ2-3; D gene unclear. V was trimmed by 5 bases and J by 4 bases, leaving 10 bases between them. The CDR3 contains 12 residues. Germline-derived CDR1 and CDR2 are SQVTM and ANQGSEA. The CDR3 reads CSVYTMADTQYF. CDR3 DNA: TGCAGCGTTTACACTATGGCAGATACGCAGTATTTT.

The chain carries TRBV28 and TRBJ2-1; the D gene is possibly TRBD1 (5 bases). The V end lost 0 bases, the J end lost 0 bases, and 6 bases lay between the germline ends. This CDR3 spans 15 amino acids. Germline CDR1 reads MDHEN; CDR2 reads SYDVKM. The chain's CDR3 is CASSLWDNSYNEQFF. The CDR3 DNA follows: TGTGCCAGCAGTTTATGGGACAACTCCTACAATGAGCAGTTCTTC.

This rearrangement joins TRBV7-8 to TRBJ2-1, with D possibly matching TRBD2 (8 bases). Trimming removed 1 base from V and 9 bases from J, with 16 bases in between. CDR3 length equals 15 residues. Germline loops: CDR1 SGHVS, CDR2 FQNEAQ. CDR3 amino acids: CASSLGTSRQGEQFF. The CDR3 coding sequence is TGTGCCAGCAGCTTAGGGACTAGCAGACAGGGTGAGCAGTTCTTC.

The V call is TRBV7-9, the J call TRBJ2-5; 10 bases fit TRBD1. Germline V gives CDR1 SEHNR, CDR2 FQNEAQ (reference sequence). The CDR3 length is 15 residues. V shed 6 bases and J 3 bases; nucleotides not matched to a gene: 7. CDR3 DNA: TGTGCCAGCAGAAGTACCGGGACAGGGGAAGAGACCCAGTACTTC. Encoded protein: CASRSTGTGEETQYF.

This clonotype appeared a single time. The genes are TRBV6-4 and TRBJ1-1; 8 bases map to TRBD1. Germline V gives CDR1 MRHNA, CDR2 SNTAGT. J gave up 0 bases and V 6 bases, and 12 bases lay outside the gene matches. The CDR3 contains 17 residues. CDR3 region: CASRDRGPLTMNTEAFF. The DNA for the CDR3 is TGTGCCAGCAGAGACAGGGGACCTCTTACCATGAACACTGAAGCTTTCTTT.

The chain carries TRBV5-4 and TRBJ2-3, with D hard to call. CDR1 and CDR2 (germline): SGHNT, YYREEE (reference sequence). The CDR3 has 12 amino acids. Trimming stripped 2 bases from V and 4 bases from J, with 5 bases between. The CDR3 coding sequence is TGTGCCAGCAGCTTTCCTCCAGATACGCAGTATTTT. This codes for CASSFPPDTQYF.

The chain recombines TRBV5-4 with TRBJ2-1, with D tentatively TRBD2 (5 bases). In germline, CDR1 is SGHNT, CDR2 YYREEE (reference sequence). V was trimmed by 4 bases and J by 6 bases, leaving 17 bases between them. The CDR3 extends over 15 amino acids. Written as DNA, the CDR3 is TGTGCCAGCAGCCCTGGTGGAGGTACCGGCAATGAGCAGTTCTTC. It codes for CASSPGGGTGNEQFF. Full variable domain (rest looked up from reference TRBV5-4 and TRBJ2-1): ETGVTQSPTHLIKTRGQQVTLRCSSQSGHNTVSWYQQALGQGPQFIFQYYREEENGRGNFPPRFSGLQFPNYSSELNVNALELDDSALYLCASSPGGGTGNEQFFGPGTRLTVL.

This clonotype was observed a handful of times. The chain is built from TRBV7-2 and TRBJ2-7; 8 bases agree with TRBD1. J lost 7 bases, V lost 4 bases, and 15 bases had no gene match. The CDR3 consists of 16 residues. The V gene's germline CDR1 is SGHTA and CDR2 FQGNSA. CDR3: CASSSRGGQGRSEQYF. CDR3 in DNA: TGTGCCAGCAGCTCCCGGGGCGGACAGGGAAGGTCTGAGCAGTACTTC.

This clonotype was recorded a few times. The V call is TRBV24-1, the J call TRBJ2-3; TRBD1 matches at 9 bases. V lost 2 bases and J lost 4; bases outside the gene matches: 6. The CDR3 totals 16 residues. Germline V lookup: CDR1 KGHDR, CDR2 SFDVKD. The CDR3 loop is CATSDWGTGWSDTQYF. The DNA of the CDR3 is TGTGCCACCAGTGATTGGGGGACAGGGTGGTCAGATACGCAGTATTTT.

This clonotype was counted only a few times. The rearrangement uses TRBV27 and TRBJ2-7, with 11 positions matching TRBD1. V gave up 1 base and J gave up 7 bases; unmatched junction bases: 9. This CDR3 is built from 16 residues. The germline V gene encodes CDR1 MNHEY and CDR2 SMNVEV (reference sequence). CDR3 amino acids: CASSLLQDRGRREQYF. CDR3 in DNA: TGTGCCAGCAGTTTATTACAGGACAGGGGGCGCCGGGAGCAGTACTTC.

The V and J genes are TRBV15 and TRBJ2-7; 11 bases line up with TRBD1. After removal of 3 bases from V and 2 bases from J, the junction contained 6 bases not matched to a gene. The germline gives CDR1 LNHNV, CDR2 YYDKDF (reference sequence). The CDR3 has 16 amino acids. The chain's CDR3 is CATSRYPGQGAYEQYF. CDR3 DNA: TGTGCCACCAGCAGGTATCCGGGACAGGGGGCCTACGAGCAGTACTTC.

This clonotype turned up a few times. This sequence joins TRBV28 and TRBJ2-7; D is uncertain. CDR1 and CDR2 from the germline V gene are MDHEN and SYDVKM. The CDR3 contains 12 residues. The V end lost 4 bases, the J end lost 1 base, and 5 bases lay between the germline ends. The CDR3 DNA reads as TGTGCCAGCAGTTCCAATTCCTACGAGCAGTACTTC. As protein: CASSSNSYEQYF.

This clonotype occurred a few times. V is TRBV20-1 and J is TRBJ2-7; 8 nucleotides match TRBD2. CDR1 is DFQATT and CDR2 is SNEGSKA in the germline V gene (reference sequence). The V segment lost 1 base and the J segment 1 base; nucleotides outside the gene matches: 6. The CDR3 covers 15 residues. The CDR3 coding sequence is TGCAGTGCTAGAGGGGCTAGCGGGTTGTCCTACGAGCAGTACTTC. The encoded protein is CSARGASGLSYEQYF.

This clonotype showed up just a few times. The chain links TRBV7-2 to TRBJ1-1; D is undetermined. Germline CDR1 SGHTA, CDR2 FQGNSA. Between the trimmed V and J ends, which lost 1 base and 0 bases, there was a span of 9 bases. The CDR3 totals 15 residues. The CDR3 loop reads CASSLGGRLNTEAFF. The CDR3 region has the DNA TGTGCCAGCAGCTTAGGTGGCCGATTGAACACTGAAGCTTTCTTT.

This clonotype has only a few counts. The V gene is TRBV20-1, the J gene TRBJ1-5, with 8 nucleotides matching TRBD1. Germline V gene sequence: CDR1 DFQATT, CDR2 SNEGSKA (reference sequence). The V gene end was trimmed by 5 bases and the J gene end by 7 bases; junction bases not matched to a gene: 7. CDR3 length: 13 amino acids. This CDR3 reads CSALGQVGQPQHF. CDR3 sequence (DNA): TGCAGTGCTCTGGGACAGGTTGGGCAGCCCCAGCATTTT.

The chain is built from TRBV19 and TRBJ1-5; D not resolved. The V gene lost 2 bases and the J gene lost 2 bases, with 13 bases spanning the gap. The CDR3 runs 16 residues. Germline V gene data show CDR1 as LNHDA and CDR2 as SQIVND (reference sequence). CDR3 DNA: TGTGCCAGTAGTATACAGACACCGGCACGCAATCAGCCCCAGCATTTT. Protein: CASSIQTPARNQPQHF.

This clonotype is medium-sized within its sample. The chain joins TRBV6-1 to TRBJ2-5; the match to TRBD1 covers 7 bases. This CDR3 spans 13 amino acids. Per germline, CDR1 MNHNS and CDR2 SASEGT. With 6 bases clipped from V and 2 bases from J, the junction kept 3 bases outside the gene matches. CDR3 DNA: TGTGCCAGCAGGTGGGACAGACAAGAGACCCAGTACTTC. Translation gives CASRWDRQETQYF.

The chain uses TRBV20-1 and TRBJ2-1, with 13 bases matching TRBD2. V shed 2 bases and J 1 base; nucleotides not matched to a gene: 2. The CDR3 consists of 16 residues. In germline, CDR1 is DFQATT, CDR2 SNEGSKA (reference sequence). CDR3 bases: TGCAGTGCTAGAACTAGCGGGAGGGCGTCCTACAATGAGCAGTTCTTC. Its translation is CSARTSGRASYNEQFF.

The sample holds a few counts of this clonotype. The genes are TRBV28 and TRBJ1-5, with D possibly TRBD1 on 6 matching bases. Germline assignment: CDR1 MDHEN and CDR2 SYDVKM. CDR3 size: 17 residues. V shed 6 bases and J shed 0 bases, with 18 bases lying between them. The CDR3, as DNA: TGTGCCAGCAGATCTTTCCGGGACACCTATAGCAATCAGCCCCAGCATTTT. Protein sequence: CASRSFRDTYSNQPQHF.